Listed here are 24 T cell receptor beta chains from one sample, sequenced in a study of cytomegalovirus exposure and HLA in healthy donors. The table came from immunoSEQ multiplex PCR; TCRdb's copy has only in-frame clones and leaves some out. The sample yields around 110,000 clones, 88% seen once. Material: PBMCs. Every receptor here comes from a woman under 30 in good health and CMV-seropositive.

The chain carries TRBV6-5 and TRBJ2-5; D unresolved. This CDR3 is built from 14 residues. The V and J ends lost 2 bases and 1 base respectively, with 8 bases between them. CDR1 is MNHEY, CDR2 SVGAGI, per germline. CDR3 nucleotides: TGTGCCAGCAGTTACGGGCTTACCCAAGAGACCCAGTACTTC. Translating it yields CASSYGLTQETQYF.

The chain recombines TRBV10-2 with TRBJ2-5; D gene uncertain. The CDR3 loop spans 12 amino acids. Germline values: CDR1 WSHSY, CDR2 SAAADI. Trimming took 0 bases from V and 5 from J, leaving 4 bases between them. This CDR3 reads CASSESRETQYF. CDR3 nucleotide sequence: TGCGCCAGCAGTGAGTCACGGGAGACCCAGTACTTC.

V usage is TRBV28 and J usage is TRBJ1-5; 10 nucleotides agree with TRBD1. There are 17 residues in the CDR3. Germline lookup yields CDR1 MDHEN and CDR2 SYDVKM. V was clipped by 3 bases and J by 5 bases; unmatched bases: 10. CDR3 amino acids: CASSFRTGGHVYQPQHF. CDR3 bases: TGTGCCAGCAGTTTCCGGACAGGGGGGCACGTCTATCAGCCCCAGCATTTT.

The CDR3 is CASSPGLLNEKLFF. The DNA for the CDR3 is TGTGCCAGCAGCCCAGGCCTCCTTAATGAAAAACTGTTTTTT. V usage is TRBV5-4 and J usage is TRBJ1-4, with D unclear. Between the trimmed V and J ends, which lost 4 bases and 4 bases, there was a span of 11 bases. Germline V gene data show CDR1 as SGHNT and CDR2 as YYREEE (reference sequence). The CDR3 totals 14 residues.

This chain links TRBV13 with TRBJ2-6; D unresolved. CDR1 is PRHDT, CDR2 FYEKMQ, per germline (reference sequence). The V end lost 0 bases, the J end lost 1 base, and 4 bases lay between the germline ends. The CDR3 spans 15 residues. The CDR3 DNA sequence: TGTGCCAGCAGCTTAGGCGGTTCTGGGGCCAACGTCCTGACTTTC. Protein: CASSLGGSGANVLTF. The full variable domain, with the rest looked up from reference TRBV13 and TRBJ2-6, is AAGVIQSPRHLIKEKRETATLKCYPIPRHDTVYWYQQGPGQDPQFLISFYEKMQSDKGSIPDRFSAQQFSDYHSELNMSSLELGDSALYFCASSLGGSGANVLTFGAGSRLTVL.

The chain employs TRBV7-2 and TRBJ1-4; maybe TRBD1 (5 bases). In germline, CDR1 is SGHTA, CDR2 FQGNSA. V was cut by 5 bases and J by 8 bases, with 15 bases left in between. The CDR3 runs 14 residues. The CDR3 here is CASSPRRGGEKLFF. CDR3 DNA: TGTGCCAGCAGCCCCAGGAGGGGTGGGGAAAAACTGTTTTTT.

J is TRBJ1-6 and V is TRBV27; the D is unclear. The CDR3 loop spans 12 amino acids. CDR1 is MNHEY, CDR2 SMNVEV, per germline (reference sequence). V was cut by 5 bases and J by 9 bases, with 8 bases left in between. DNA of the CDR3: TGTGCCAGCAGTATCGGGGTTTCACCCCTCCACTTT. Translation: CASSIGVSPLHF.

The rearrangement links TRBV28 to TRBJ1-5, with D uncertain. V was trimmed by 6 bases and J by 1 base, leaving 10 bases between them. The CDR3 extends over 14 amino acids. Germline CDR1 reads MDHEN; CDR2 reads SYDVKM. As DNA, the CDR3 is TGTGCCAGCAGGCCGGTTCCGAGCAATCAGCCCCAGCATTTT. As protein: CASRPVPSNQPQHF.

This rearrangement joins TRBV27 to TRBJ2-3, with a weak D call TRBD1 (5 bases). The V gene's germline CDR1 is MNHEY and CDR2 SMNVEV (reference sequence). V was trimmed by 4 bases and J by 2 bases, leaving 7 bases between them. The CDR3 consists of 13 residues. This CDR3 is CASSSTVTDTQYF. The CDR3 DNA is TGTGCCAGCAGTTCGACAGTCACAGATACGCAGTATTTT.

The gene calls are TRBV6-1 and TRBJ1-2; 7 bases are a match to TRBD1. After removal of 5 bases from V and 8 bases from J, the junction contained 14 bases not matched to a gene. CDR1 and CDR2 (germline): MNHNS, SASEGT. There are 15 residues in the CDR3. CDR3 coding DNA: TGTGCCAGCAGTCCTGACCCCGACAGGGCCGGCGGCTACACCTTC. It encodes CASSPDPDRAGGYTF.

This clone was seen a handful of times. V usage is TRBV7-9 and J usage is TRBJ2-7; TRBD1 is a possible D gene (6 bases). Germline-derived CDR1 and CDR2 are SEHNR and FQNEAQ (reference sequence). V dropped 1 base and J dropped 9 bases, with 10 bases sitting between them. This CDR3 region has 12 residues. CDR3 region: CASSLVGGAQYV. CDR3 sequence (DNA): TGTGCCAGCAGCTTAGTAGGGGGAGCGCAGTACGTC.

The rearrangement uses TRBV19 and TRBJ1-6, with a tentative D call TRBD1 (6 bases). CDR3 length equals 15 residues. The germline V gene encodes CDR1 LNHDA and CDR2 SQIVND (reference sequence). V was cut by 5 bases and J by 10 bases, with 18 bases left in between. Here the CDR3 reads CASSPRQVQWSPLHF. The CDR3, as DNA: TGTGCCAGTAGTCCCCGACAGGTGCAGTGGTCACCCCTCCACTTT.

The CDR3 DNA reads as TGTGCCACCAGCAGGGGTGGCGAAGGGGGGGGAAACTACGAGCAGTACTTC. This codes for CATSRGGEGGGNYEQYF. The genes are TRBV15 and TRBJ2-7; TRBD2 is a possible D gene (7 bases). The CDR3 is made up of 17 amino acids. The germline CDR1 and CDR2 sequences are LNHNV and YYDKDF (reference sequence). Trimming cost V 3 bases and J 3 bases, with 21 bases left between them.

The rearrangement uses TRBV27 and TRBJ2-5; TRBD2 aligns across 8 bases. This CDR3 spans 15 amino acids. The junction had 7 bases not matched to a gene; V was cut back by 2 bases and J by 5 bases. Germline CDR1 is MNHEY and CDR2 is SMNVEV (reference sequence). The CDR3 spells CASSLNGGGGETQYF. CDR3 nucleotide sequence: TGTGCCAGCAGTTTAAACGGGGGCGGGGGGGAGACCCAGTACTTC.

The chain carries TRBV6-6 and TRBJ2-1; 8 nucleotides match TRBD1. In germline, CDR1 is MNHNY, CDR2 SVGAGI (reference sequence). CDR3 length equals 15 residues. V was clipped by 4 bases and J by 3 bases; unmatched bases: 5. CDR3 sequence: CASSSPGQVYNEQFF. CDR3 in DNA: TGTGCCAGCAGTTCGCCGGGACAGGTCTACAATGAGCAGTTCTTC.

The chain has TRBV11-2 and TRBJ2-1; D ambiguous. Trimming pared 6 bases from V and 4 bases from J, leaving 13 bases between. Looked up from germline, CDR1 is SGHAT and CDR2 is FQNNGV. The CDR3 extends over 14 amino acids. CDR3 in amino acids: CASRPNPEYNEQFF. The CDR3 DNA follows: TGTGCCAGCAGGCCTAACCCTGAGTACAATGAGCAGTTCTTC.

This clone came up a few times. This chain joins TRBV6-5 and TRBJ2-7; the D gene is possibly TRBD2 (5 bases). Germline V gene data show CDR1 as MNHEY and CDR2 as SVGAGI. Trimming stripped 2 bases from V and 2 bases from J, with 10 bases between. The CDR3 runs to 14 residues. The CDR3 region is CASSYGSRTYEQYF. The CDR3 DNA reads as TGTGCCAGCAGTTACGGGAGCCGCACCTACGAGCAGTACTTC.

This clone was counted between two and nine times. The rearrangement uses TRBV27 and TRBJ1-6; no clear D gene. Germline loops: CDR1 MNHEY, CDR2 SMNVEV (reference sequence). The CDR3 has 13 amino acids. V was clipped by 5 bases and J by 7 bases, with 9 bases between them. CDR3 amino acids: CASSAGQNSPLHF. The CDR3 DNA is TGTGCCAGCAGTGCGGGTCAGAATTCACCCCTCCACTTT.

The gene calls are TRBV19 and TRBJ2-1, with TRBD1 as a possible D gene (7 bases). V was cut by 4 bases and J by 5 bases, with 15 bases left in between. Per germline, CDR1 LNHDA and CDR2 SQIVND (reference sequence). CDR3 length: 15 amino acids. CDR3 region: CASSRGDSLNNEQFF. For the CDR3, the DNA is TGTGCCAGTAGTAGGGGGGACAGCCTTAACAATGAGCAGTTCTTC.

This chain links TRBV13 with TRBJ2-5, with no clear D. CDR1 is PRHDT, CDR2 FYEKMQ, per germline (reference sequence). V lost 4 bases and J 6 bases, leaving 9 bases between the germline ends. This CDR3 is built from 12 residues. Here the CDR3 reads CASSSQEKTQYF. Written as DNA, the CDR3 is TGTGCCAGCAGCTCCCAGGAAAAGACCCAGTACTTC.

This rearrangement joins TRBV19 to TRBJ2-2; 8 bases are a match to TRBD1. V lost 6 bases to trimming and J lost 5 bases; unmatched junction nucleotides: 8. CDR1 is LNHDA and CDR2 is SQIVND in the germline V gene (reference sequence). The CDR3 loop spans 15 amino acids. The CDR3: CASRPWTGTTGELFF. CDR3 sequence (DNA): TGTGCCAGTAGACCCTGGACAGGGACGACCGGGGAGCTGTTTTTT.

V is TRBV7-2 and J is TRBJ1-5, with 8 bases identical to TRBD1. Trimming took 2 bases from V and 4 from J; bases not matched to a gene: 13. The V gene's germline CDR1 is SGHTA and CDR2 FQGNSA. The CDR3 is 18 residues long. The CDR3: CASSLKPADRDLNQPQHF. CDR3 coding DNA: TGTGCCAGCAGCTTAAAGCCGGCGGACAGGGACCTTAATCAGCCCCAGCATTTT.

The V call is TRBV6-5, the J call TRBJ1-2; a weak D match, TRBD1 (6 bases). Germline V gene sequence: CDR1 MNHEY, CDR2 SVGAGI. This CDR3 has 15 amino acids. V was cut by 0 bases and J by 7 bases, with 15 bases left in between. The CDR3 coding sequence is TGTGCCAGCAGTTACTCAGGGACACCAGGACGTGGCTACACCTTC. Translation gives CASSYSGTPGRGYTF.

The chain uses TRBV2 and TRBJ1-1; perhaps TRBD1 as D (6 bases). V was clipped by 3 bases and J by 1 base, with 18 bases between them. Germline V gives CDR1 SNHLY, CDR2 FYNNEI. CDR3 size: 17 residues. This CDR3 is CASSDGVRGFGNTEAFF. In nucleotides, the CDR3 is TGTGCCAGCAGTGACGGCGTCAGGGGATTTGGGAACACTGAAGCTTTCTTT. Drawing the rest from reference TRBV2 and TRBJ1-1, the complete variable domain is EPEVTQTPSHQVTQMGQEVILRCVPISNHLYFYWYRQILGQKVEFLVSFYNNEISEKSEIFDDQFSVERPDGSNFTLKIRSTKLEDSAMYFCASSDGVRGFGNTEAFFGQGTRLTVV.